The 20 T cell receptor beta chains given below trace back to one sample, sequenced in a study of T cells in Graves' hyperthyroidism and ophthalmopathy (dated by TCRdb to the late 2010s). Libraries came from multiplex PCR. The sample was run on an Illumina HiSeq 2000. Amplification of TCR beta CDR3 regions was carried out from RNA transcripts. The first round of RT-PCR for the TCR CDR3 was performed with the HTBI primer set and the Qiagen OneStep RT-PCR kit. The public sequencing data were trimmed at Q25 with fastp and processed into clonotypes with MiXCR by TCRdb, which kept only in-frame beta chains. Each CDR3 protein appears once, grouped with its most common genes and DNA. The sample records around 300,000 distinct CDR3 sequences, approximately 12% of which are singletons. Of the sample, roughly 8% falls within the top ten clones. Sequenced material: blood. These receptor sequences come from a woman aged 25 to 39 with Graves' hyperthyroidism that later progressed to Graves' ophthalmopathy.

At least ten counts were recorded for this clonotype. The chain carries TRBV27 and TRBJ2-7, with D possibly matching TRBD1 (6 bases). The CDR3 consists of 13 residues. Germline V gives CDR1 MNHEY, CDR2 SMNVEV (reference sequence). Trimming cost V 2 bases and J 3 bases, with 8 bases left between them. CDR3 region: CASSLRGFYEQYF. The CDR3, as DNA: TGTGCCAGCAGTTTAAGGGGGTTCTACGAGCAGTACTTC.

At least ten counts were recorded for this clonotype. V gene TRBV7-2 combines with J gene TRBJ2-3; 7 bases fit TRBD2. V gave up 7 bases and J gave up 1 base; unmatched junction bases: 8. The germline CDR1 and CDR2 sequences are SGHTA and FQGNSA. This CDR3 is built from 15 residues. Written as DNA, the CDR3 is TGTGCCAGCACCCCCCTAGCGGCAGGCACAGATACGCAGTATTTT. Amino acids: CASTPLAAGTDTQYF.

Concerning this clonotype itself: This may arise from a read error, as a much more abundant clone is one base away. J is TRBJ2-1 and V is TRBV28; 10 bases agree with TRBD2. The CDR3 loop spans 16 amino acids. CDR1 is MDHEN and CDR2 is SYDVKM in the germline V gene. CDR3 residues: CATGTAAGGPYNERFF. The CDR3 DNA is TGTGCCACCGGGACCGCAGCGGGAGGGCCCTACAATGAGCGGTTCTTC.

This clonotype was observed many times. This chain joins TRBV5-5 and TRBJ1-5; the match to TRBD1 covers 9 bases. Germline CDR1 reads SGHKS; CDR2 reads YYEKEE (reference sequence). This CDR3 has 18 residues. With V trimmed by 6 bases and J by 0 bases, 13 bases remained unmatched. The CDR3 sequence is CASNRRDRAHYSNQPQHF. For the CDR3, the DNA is TGTGCCAGCAACCGCCGGGACAGGGCACATTATAGCAATCAGCCCCAGCATTTT.

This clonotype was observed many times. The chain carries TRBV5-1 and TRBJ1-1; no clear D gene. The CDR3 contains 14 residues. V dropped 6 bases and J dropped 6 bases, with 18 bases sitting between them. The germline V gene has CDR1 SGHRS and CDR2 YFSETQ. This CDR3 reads CASTAGREEAEAFF. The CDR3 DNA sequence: TGCGCCAGCACCGCGGGGAGGGAAGAAGCTGAAGCTTTCTTT.

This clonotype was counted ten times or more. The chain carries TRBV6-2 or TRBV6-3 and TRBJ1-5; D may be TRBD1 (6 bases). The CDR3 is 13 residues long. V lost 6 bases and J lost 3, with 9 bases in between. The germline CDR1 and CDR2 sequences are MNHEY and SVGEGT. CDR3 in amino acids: CASSGTNNQPQHF. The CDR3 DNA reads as TGTGCCAGCAGCGGGACAAACAATCAGCCCCAGCATTTT.

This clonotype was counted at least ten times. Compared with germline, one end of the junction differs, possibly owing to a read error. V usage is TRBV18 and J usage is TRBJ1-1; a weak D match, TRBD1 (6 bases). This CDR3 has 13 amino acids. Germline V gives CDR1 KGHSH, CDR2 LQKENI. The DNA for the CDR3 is TGTGCCAGCTCACCACCTTCGGGGGCTGAGGCTTTCTTT. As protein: CASSPPSGAEAFF.

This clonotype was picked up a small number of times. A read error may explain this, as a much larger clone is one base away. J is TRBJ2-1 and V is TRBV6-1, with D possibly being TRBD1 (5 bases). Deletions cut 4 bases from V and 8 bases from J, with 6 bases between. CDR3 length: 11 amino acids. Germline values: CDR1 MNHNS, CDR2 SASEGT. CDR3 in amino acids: CASSGGDEQFF. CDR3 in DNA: TGTGCCAGCAGTGGGGGCGATGAGCAGTTCTTC.

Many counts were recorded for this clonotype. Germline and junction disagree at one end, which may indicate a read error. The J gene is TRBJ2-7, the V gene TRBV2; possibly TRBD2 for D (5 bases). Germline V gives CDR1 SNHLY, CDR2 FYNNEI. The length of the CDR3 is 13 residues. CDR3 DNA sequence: TGTGCCAGCAGTGAATCGGGGTCCTTCGAGCAGTACTTC. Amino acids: CASSESGSFEQYF.

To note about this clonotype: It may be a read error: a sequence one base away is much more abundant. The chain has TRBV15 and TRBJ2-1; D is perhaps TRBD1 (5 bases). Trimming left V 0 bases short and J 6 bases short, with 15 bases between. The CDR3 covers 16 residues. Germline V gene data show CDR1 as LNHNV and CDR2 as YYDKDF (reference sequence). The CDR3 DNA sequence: TGTGCCACCAGCAGAGACCCACAGGATATTGCCAATGAGCAGTTCTTC. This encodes CATSRDPQDIANEQFF.

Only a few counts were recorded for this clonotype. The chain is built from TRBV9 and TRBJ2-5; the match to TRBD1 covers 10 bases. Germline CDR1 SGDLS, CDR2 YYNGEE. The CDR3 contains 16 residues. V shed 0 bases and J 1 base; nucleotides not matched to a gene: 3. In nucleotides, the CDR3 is TGTGCCAGCAGCGTAGGGCGGACAGGGGGCCAAGAGACCCAGTACTTC. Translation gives CASSVGRTGGQETQYF.

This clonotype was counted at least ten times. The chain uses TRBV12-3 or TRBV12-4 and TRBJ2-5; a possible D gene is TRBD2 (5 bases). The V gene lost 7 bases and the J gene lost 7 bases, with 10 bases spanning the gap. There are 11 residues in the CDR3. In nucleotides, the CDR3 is TGTGCCAGCACTCGCGGAGGGACCCAGTACTTC. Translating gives CASTRGGTQYF.

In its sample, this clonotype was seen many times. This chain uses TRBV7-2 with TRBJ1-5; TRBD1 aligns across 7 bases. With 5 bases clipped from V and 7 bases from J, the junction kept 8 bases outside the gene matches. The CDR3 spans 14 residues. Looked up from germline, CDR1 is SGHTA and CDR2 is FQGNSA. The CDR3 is CASSTRQGGQPQHF. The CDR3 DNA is TGTGCCAGCAGCACCCGACAGGGAGGCCAGCCCCAGCATTTT.

The CDR3, as DNA: TGTGCCAGTAGTATCCGGGGAGGGCCATTCGGGAATGAGCAGTTCTTC. Amino acid sequence: CASSIRGGPFGNEQFF. The chain combines TRBV19 with TRBJ2-1; TRBD2 matches at 7 bases. This CDR3 has 16 residues. The V gene end was trimmed by 3 bases and the J gene end by 7 bases; junction bases not matched to a gene: 12. Germline V gives CDR1 LNHDA, CDR2 SQIVND (reference sequence).

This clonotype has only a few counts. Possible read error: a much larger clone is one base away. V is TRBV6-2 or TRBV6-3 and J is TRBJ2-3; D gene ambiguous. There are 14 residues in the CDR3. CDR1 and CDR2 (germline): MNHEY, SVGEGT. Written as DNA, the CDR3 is TGTGCCAGCAGTTACTCGCATAGCACAGATATGCAGTATTTT. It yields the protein CASSYSHSTDMQYF.

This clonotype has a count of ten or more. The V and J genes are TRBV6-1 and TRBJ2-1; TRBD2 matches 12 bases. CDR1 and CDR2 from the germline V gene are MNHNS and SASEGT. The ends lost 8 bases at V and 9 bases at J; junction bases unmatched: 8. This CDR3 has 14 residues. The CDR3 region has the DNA TGTGCCAGCGCTAGCGGGAGGGATTACGGTGAGCAGTTCTTC. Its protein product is CASASGRDYGEQFF.

CDR3 region: CASASQETQYF. DNA of the CDR3: TGTGCCAGCGCTTCTCAAGAGACCCAGTACTTC. The rearrangement uses TRBV9 and TRBJ2-5, with D hard to call. Trimming pared 7 bases from V and 2 bases from J, leaving 6 bases between. Germline-derived CDR1 and CDR2 are SGDLS and YYNGEE. CDR3 length: 11 amino acids.

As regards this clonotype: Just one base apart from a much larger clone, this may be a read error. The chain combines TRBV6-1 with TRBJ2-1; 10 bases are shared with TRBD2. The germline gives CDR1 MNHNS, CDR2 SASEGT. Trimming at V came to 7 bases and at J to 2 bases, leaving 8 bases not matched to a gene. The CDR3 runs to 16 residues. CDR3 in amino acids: CASNRLAGNPYNEQFF. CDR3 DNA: TGTGCCAGCAACCGACTAGCGGGTAACCCCTACAATGAGCAGTTCTTC.

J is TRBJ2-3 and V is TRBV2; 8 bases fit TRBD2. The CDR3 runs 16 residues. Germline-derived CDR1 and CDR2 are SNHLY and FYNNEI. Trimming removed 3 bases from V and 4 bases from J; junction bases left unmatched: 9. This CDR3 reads CASSDWAGGIADTQYF. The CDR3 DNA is TGTGCCAGCAGTGATTGGGCGGGGGGAATTGCAGATACGCAGTATTTT. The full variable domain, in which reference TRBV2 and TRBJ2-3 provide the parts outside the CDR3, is EPEVTQTPSHQVTQMGQEVILRCVPISNHLYFYWYRQILGQKVEFLVSFYNNEISEKSEIFDDQFSVERPDGSNFTLKIRSTKLEDSAMYFCASSDWAGGIADTQYFGPGTRLTVL.

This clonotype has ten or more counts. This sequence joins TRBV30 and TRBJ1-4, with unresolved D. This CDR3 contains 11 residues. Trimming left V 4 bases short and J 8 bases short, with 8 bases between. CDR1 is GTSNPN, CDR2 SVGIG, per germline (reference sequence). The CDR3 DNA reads TGTGCCTGGAACGATAGGGAAAAACTGTTTTTT. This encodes CAWNDREKLFF.